The T cell receptor beta chain described here comes from a study of T cells after posttransplantation cyclophosphamide. CDR3 length: 13 residues. CDR1 SEHNR and CDR2 FQNEAQ come from the germline V gene (reference sequence). The V and J ends lost 4 bases and 12 bases, in that order; junction bases with no gene match: 6. On the day of bone marrow donation, the related graft donor provided peripheral blood. Points from the study as a whole: TRB overlap between skin or GI tissue T cells and blood was limited.

Of note for this clone: What it binds is not known.

Assay: immunoSEQ multiplex PCR; the TCRdb copy retains only in-frame clones and omits some. The data contain over 20,000 clones, approximately 98% of them singletons. The source is a middle-aged man in good health, CMV-negative, and a related stem cell transplant donor. The sample consisted of naive CD8+ T cells sorted from PBMCs. The chain is built from TRBV7-9 and TRBJ1-4; TRBD1 matches at 9 bases. This chain's CDR3 is CASSSGTGLELFF. The CDR3 bases are TGTGCCAGCAGCTCCGGGACAGGGTTGGAACTGTTTTTT.